The 10 T cell receptor beta chains in this list originate from one sample, sequenced in a study of T cell responses to AZD1222 COVID-19 vaccine. The repertoire was sequenced with immunoSEQ multiplex PCR; TCRdb's copy has only in-frame clones and lacks some. This sample yields over 100,000 clones, of which 87% are seen a single time; roughly 4.5% belongs to the top ten. The source material was peripheral blood, sampled 28 days after the second AZD1222 dose. These receptors came from an adult who received the AZD1222 COVID-19 vaccine.

The chain combines TRBV6-2 or TRBV6-3 with TRBJ2-1, with TRBD2 matching over 9 bases. CDR3 length: 14 amino acids. V was clipped by 2 bases and J by 15 bases; unmatched bases: 11. Germline CDR1 reads MNHEY; CDR2 reads SVGEGT. The CDR3 loop is CASSYNLAGSRGFF. In DNA, the CDR3 is TGTGCCAGCAGTTACAATCTAGCGGGATCGAGGGGGTTCTTC.

The CDR3 reads CASSLNLANEQFF. The DNA of the CDR3 is TGTGCCAGCAGCTTAAACCTCGCAAATGAGCAGTTCTTC. This chain connects TRBV7-3 to TRBJ2-1; no clear D gene. Germline-derived CDR1 and CDR2 are SGHTA and FQGTGA. This CDR3 region has 13 residues. V lost 1 base to trimming and J lost 7 bases, with 8 bases between them.

A few counts support this clone. The J gene is TRBJ2-5, the V gene TRBV5-1; a possible D gene is TRBD1 (6 bases). V was cut by 4 bases and J by 3 bases, with 13 bases left in between. The CDR3 loop spans 14 amino acids. Germline lookup yields CDR1 SGHRS and CDR2 YFSETQ. This chain's CDR3 is CASSIGQPKETQYF. CDR3 DNA sequence: TGCGCCAGCAGCATTGGACAGCCAAAAGAGACCCAGTACTTC.

This rearrangement joins TRBV29-1 to TRBJ1-2, with a possible D match to TRBD1 (5 bases). The germline V and J ends were trimmed by 6 bases and 1 base, with 9 bases remaining between them. The CDR3 length is 12 residues. Germline values: CDR1 SQVTM, CDR2 ANQGSEA. CDR3 residues: CSVTDYNYGYTF. The CDR3 nucleotides are TGCAGCGTGACAGATTATAACTATGGCTACACCTTC.

The V call is TRBV28, the J call TRBJ2-3, with 10 positions matching TRBD2. This CDR3 is built from 19 residues. The J segment lost 4 bases and the V segment lost 6 bases, leaving 19 bases of the junction unmatched. Looked up from germline, CDR1 is MDHEN and CDR2 is SYDVKM. The CDR3 is CASRKGAGGPFIGPDTQYF. The CDR3 DNA reads TGTGCCAGCAGGAAGGGAGCGGGAGGGCCTTTTATAGGCCCAGATACGCAGTATTTT.

V gene TRBV7-2 combines with J gene TRBJ1-6; perhaps TRBD1 as D (5 bases). Germline V gene lookup returns CDR1 SGHTA and CDR2 FQGNSA. Trimming stripped 0 bases from V and 5 bases from J, with 8 bases between. This CDR3 is built from 15 residues. DNA for the CDR3: TGTGCCAGCAGCTTAGCCAGGGCGGATAATTCACCCCTCCACTTT. Its translation is CASSLARADNSPLHF.

This clone was seen once. The chain employs TRBV6-2 or TRBV6-3 and TRBJ2-7; a weak D match, TRBD1 (5 bases). Trimming stripped 0 bases from V and 3 bases from J, with 9 bases between. Germline loops: CDR1 MNHEY, CDR2 SVGEGT. The CDR3 runs to 14 residues. The CDR3 nucleotides read TGTGCCAGCAGTTACTCCGATGACAGCTACGAGCAGTACTTC. It is translated as CASSYSDDSYEQYF.

This clone came up once. The chain joins TRBV7-2 to TRBJ1-5; the match to TRBD1 covers 7 bases. The CDR3 spans 16 residues. V was pared by 1 base and J by 7 bases, with 10 bases of the junction left unmatched. Germline V gene lookup returns CDR1 SGHTA and CDR2 FQGNSA. CDR3 region: CASSLGGRQGRQPQHF. CDR3 DNA sequence: TGTGCCAGCAGCTTAGGGGGAAGACAGGGTCGGCAGCCCCAGCATTTT.

This clone showed up just a few times. This CDR3 reads CASSDAGTPRGQFF. CDR3 sequence (DNA): TGTGCCAGCAGCGACGCCGGGACCCCAAGAGGGCAGTTCTTC. The V and J genes are TRBV6-2 or TRBV6-3 and TRBJ2-1, with D perhaps assigned TRBD1 or TRBD2 (5 bases each). Germline CDR1 is MNHEY and CDR2 is SVGEGT. V was cut by 6 bases and J by 12 bases, with 21 bases left in between. The CDR3 sequence is 14 residues long.

The J gene is TRBJ2-2, the V gene TRBV5-1; D is tentatively TRBD1 or TRBD2 (5 bases each). CDR1 and CDR2 (germline): SGHRS, YFSETQ. V was pared by 7 bases and J by 4 bases, with 11 bases between. The CDR3 is 13 amino acids. CDR3 DNA: TGCGCCAGCTTTTGGGGGACCACCGGGGAGCTGTTTTTT. Translating gives CASFWGTTGELFF.